A selection of T cell receptor beta chains follows, all from one sample in a study of Graves' ophthalmopathy and Graves' hyperthyroidism. TCRdb re-called the multiplex PCR reads through MiXCR, storing one row per CDR3 protein. The sample has around 1.1 million distinct CDR3 sequences, about two fifths seen once. Source material: peripheral blood or thyroid tissue (not recorded which). The receptors originated from an adult man with Graves' hyperthyroidism. CDR3s include the opening cysteine and the closing phenylalanine or tryptophan.

J gene,V gene,CDR3 protein
TRBJ2-5,TRBV11-1,CASSLGSRGGRETQYF
TRBJ1-6,TRBV29-1,CSVGGGEGSPLHF
TRBJ2-5,TRBV29-1,CSVEDLWGRRGETQYF
TRBJ1-5,TRBV2,CASSEDVTNLPQHF
TRBJ1-4,TRBV7-9,CASSEGSAVGEKLFF
TRBJ1-4,TRBV2,CASSAYGTANEKLFF
TRBJ2-7,TRBV13,CASSRGWEPAYEQYF
TRBJ2-7,TRBV15,CATRGLAGGGEQYF
TRBJ1-6,TRBV7-2,CASSMGENSPLHF
TRBJ1-1,TRBV5-1,CASSVRQGISSTEAFF
TRBJ2-5,TRBV27,CASSLSYLHETQYF
TRBJ2-7,TRBV12-3/TRBV12-4,CASSFSRGGPSPYEQYF
TRBJ1-5,TRBV30,CAWSTGGPQPQHF
TRBJ2-7,TRBV15,CATSREILGQNTYEQYF
TRBJ2-7,TRBV29-1,CSARGFTSGSEQYF
TRBJ1-1,TRBV20-1,CSARDQGQVIVLTEAFF
TRBJ2-7,TRBV5-1,CASSRLGTGGDEQYF
TRBJ1-2,TRBV12-3/TRBV12-4,CASSPPGGVGYTF
TRBJ1-1,TRBV28,CASSLPATEAFF
TRBJ1-4,TRBV7-9,CASSFSPQIGTNEKLFF
TRBJ1-2,TRBV24-1,CASSFTGQYGYTF
TRBJ1-5,TRBV19,CASRDRPGSNQPQHF
TRBJ2-7,TRBV2,CASSTGQGAHEQYF
TRBJ2-3,TRBV7-9,CASSPIADTQYF
TRBJ2-7,TRBV25-1,CASSEERERGSYEQYF
TRBJ2-7,TRBV7-9,CASSDPVASGNEQYF
TRBJ1-4,TRBV2,CASSFQGATNEKLFF
TRBJ2-7,TRBV7-3,CASSDSGNRYEQYF
TRBJ1-3,TRBV29-1,CSVEEAGTGDGYGYTIYF